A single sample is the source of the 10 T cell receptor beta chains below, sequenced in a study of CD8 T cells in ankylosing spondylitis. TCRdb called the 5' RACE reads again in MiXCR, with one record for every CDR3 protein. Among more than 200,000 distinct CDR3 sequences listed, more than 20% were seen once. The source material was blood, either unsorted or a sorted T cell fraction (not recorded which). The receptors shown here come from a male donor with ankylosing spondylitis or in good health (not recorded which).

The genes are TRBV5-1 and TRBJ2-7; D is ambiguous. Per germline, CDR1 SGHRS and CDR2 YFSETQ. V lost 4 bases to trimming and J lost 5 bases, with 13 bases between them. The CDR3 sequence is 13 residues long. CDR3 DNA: TGCGCCAGCAGCCCCGTTCCGGCGGACGAGCAGTACTTC. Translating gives CASSPVPADEQYF.

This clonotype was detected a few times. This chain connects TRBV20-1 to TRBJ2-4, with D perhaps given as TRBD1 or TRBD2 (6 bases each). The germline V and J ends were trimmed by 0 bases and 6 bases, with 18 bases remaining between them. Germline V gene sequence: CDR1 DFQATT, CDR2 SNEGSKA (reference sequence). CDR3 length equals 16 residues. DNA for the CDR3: TGCAGTGCTAGAGATCATCTCCGGGGGCGACTAAACATTCAGTACTTC. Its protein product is CSARDHLRGRLNIQYF.

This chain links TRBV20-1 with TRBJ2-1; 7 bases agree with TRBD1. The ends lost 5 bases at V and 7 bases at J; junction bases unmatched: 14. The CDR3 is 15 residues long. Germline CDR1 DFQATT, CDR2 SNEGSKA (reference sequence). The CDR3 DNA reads TGCAGTGCTCCACCCCAGGACAGGATAAGGAATGAGCAGTTCTTC. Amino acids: CSAPPQDRIRNEQFF.

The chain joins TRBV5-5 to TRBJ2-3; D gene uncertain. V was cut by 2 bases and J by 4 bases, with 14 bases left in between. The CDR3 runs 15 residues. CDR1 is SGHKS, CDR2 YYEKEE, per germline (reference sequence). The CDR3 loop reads CASSFVWGRADTQYF. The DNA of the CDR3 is TGTGCCAGCAGCTTCGTGTGGGGAAGGGCAGATACGCAGTATTTT. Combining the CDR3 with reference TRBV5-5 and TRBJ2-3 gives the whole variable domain DAGVTQSPTHLIKTRGQQVTLRCSPISGHKSVSWYQQVLGQGPQFIFQYYEKEERGRGNFPDRFSARQFPNYSSELNVNALLLGDSALYLCASSFVWGRADTQYFGPGTRLTVL.

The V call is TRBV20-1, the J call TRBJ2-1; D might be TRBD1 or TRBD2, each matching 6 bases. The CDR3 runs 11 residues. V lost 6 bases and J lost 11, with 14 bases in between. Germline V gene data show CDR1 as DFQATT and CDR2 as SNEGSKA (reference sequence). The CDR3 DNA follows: TGCAGTGCCACCCGGGGGCCCCAGCAGTTCTTC. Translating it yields CSATRGPQQFF.

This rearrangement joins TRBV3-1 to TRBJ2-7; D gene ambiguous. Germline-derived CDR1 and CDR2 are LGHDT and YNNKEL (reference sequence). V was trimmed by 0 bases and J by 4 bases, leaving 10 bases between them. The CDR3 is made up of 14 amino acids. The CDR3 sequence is CASSQDPTVYEQYF. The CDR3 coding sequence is TGTGCCAGCAGCCAAGATCCGACGGTTTACGAGCAGTACTTC.

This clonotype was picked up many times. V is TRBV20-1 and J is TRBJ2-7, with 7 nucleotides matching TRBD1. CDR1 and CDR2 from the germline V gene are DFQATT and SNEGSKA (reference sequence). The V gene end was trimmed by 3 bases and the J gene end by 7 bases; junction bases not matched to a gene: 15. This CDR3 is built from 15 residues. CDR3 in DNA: TGCAGTGCTAGGATTAACAGGGGTCAAGGAAGGGAGCAGTACTTC. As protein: CSARINRGQGREQYF.

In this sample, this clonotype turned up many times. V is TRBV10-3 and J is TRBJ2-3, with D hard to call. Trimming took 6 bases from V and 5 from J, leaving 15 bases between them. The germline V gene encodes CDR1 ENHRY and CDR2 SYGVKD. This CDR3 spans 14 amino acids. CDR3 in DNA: TGTGCCATCAGCCCGGTTATGGCCCAAGATACGCAGTATTTT. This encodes CAISPVMAQDTQYF.

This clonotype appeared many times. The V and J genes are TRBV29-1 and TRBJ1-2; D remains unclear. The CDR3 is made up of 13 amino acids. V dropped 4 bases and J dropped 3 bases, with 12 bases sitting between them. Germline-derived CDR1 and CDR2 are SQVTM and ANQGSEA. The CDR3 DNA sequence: TGCAGCGTTGTCATCTGGGAGGACTATGGCTACACCTTC. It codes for CSVVIWEDYGYTF. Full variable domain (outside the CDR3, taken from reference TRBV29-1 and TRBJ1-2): SAVISQKPSRDICQRGTSLTIQCQVDSQVTMMFWYRQQPGQSLTLIATANQGSEATYESGFVIDKFPISRPNLTFSTLTVSNMSPEDSSIYLCSVVIWEDYGYTFGSGTRLTVV.

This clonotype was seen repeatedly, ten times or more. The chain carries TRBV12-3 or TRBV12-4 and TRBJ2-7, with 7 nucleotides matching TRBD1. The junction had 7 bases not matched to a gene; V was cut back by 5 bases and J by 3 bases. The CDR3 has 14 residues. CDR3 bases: TGTGCCAGCAGTAAGCCGGGACAGCACTACGAGCAGTACTTC. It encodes CASSKPGQHYEQYF.